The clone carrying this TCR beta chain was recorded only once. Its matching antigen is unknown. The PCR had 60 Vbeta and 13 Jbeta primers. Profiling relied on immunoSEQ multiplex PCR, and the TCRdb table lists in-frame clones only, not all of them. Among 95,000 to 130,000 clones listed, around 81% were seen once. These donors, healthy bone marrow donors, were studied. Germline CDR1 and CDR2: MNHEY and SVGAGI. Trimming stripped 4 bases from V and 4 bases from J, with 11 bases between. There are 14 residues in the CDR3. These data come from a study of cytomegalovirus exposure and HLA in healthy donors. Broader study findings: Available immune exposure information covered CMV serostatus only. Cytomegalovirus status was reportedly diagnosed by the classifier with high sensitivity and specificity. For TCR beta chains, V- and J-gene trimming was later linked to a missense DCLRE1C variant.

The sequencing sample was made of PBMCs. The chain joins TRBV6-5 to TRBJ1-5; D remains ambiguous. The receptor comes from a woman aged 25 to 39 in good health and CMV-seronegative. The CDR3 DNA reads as TGTGCCAGCAGTTCAGACAAGGTAAATCAGCCCCAGCATTTT. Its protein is CASSSDKVNQPQHF.